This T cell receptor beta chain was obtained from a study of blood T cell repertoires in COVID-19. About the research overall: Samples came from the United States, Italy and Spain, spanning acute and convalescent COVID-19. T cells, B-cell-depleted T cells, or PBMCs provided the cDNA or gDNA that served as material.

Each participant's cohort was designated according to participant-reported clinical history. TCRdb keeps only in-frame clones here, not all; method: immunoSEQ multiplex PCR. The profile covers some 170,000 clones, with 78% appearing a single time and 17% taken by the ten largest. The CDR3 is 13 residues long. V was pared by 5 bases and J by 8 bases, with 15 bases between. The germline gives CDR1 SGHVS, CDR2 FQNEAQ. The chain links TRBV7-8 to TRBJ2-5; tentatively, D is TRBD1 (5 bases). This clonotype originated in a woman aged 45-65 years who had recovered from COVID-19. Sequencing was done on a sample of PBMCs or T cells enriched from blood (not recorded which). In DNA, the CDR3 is TGTGCCAGCAGCAGAGACAGCAGGGAAACCCAGTACTTC. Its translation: CASSRDSRETQYF.